This is a list of T cell receptor beta chains from one sample in a study of OX40 agonist ivuxolimab in advanced cancers. Sequencing used immunoSEQ multiplex PCR; TCRdb keeps in-frame clones, though not all of them. The sample includes roughly 42,000 clones, approximately 83% of them seen just once. Sequencing was performed on CD4+ or CD8+ T cells sorted from blood, taken in a trial of the OX40 agonist ivuxolimab. Receptor source: an adult with an advanced solid tumor such as melanoma, head and neck, liver or kidney cancer. CDR3s include the opening cysteine and the closing phenylalanine or tryptophan. A D gene is named only where the DNA matches it firmly. Clone size is stated in some rows and not others, as once, few, many or a class when expanded.

d_gene	v_gene	j_gene	abundance	CDR3nt	CDR3aa
TRBD2	TRBV7-8	TRBJ2-1	NA	TGTGCCAGCAGCTTGCCGGGACTAGCTTTTGAGCAGTTCTTC	CASSLPGLAFEQFF
TRBD1	TRBV5-1	TRBJ2-5	NA	TGCGCCAGCAGCCAGGGGACCCAGGGGGAAGAGACCCAGTACTTC	CASSQGTQGEETQYF
NA	TRBV19	TRBJ1-1	NA	TGTGCCAGTAGTCGGGCAGCGAACACTGAAGCTTTCTTT	CASSRAANTEAFF
NA	TRBV19	TRBJ1-1	NA	TGTGCCAGTAGTATAGTTTCGGGATTTCTAACTGAAGCTTTCTTT	CASSIVSGFLTEAFF
TRBD1	TRBV19	TRBJ1-1	NA	TGTGCCAGTAGTATATGGGACAGCCTGGGGACTGAAGCTTTCTTT	CASSIWDSLGTEAFF
NA	TRBV10-3	TRBJ1-2	once	TGTGCCATCAGTGAAGGCACAGGGAATAACTATGGCTACACCTTC	CAISEGTGNNYGYTF
NA	TRBV19	TRBJ2-3	NA	TGTGCCAGTAACCTTGGGCCGGGGGCAGATACGCAGTATTTT	CASNLGPGADTQYF
NA	TRBV4-1	TRBJ1-1	NA	TGCGCCAGCAGCCAAGCCGTAGACACTGAAGCTTTCTTT	CASSQAVDTEAFF
TRBD1	TRBV15	TRBJ1-2	NA	TGTGCCACCAGTCGGGAACAGGGGGCGCTTAACTATGGCTACACCTTC	CATSREQGALNYGYTF
NA	TRBV7-9	TRBJ1-5	NA	TGTGCCAGCAGCCCCCGGATTGAAATTCAGCCCCAGCATTTT	CASSPRIEIQPQHF
TRBD2	TRBV30	TRBJ2-3	NA	TGTGCCTGGAGTGGGATGGCGGGAGGGACAGATACGCAGTATTTT	CAWSGMAGGTDTQYF
TRBD1	TRBV12-5	TRBJ2-4	NA	TGTGCTAGTGGTTTAGGCTACAGGGGGCTGAAAAACATTCAGTACTTC	CASGLGYRGLKNIQYF
NA	TRBV19	TRBJ2-1	NA	TGTGCCAGTAGTATAGCGGGAATTGGGAATGAGCAGTTCTTC	CASSIAGIGNEQFF
NA	TRBV6-5	TRBJ2-2	few	TGTGCCAGCAGGGTATCTGGGGAGCTGTTTTTT	CASRVSGELFF
NA	TRBV5-6	TRBJ1-2	NA	TGTGCCAGCAGTTCAATAACAGTTTACTCTAACTATGGCTACACCTTC	CASSSITVYSNYGYTF
TRBD2	TRBV6-5	TRBJ2-5	NA	TGTGCCAGCATAGCTGGGGGGGGGTCACAAGAGACCCAGTACTTC	CASIAGGGSQETQYF
TRBD2	TRBV7-7	TRBJ2-3	NA	TGTGCCAGCAGCCCGGATAGCGGGGGGATGAACACAGATACGCAGTATTTT	CASSPDSGGMNTDTQYF
TRBD2	TRBV6-5	TRBJ2-3	once	TGTGCCAGCAGTTACTCTCCCAGCGGGGATACAGATACGCAGTATTTT	CASSYSPSGDTDTQYF
NA	TRBV4-3	TRBJ2-7	NA	TGCGCCAGCAGCCAAGCCTTCCCTAGCGCACACTACGAGCAGTACTTC	CASSQAFPSAHYEQYF
NA	TRBV6-5	TRBJ2-5	NA	TGTGCCAGCAGTTACCTAGGAGACCCGCCCGGGACCCAGTACTTC	CASSYLGDPPGTQYF
NA	TRBV4-2	TRBJ2-1	NA	TGTGCCAGCTCCAACATGAAAATGGAGCAGTTCTTC	CASSNMKMEQFF
NA	TRBV7-9	TRBJ1-1	NA	TGTGCCAGCAGCTTACCCTCCGGGGCCACTGAAGCTTTCTTT	CASSLPSGATEAFF
NA	TRBV5-6	TRBJ1-2	NA	TGTGCCAGCAGCTTGCAGAGCTATGGCTACACCTTC	CASSLQSYGYTF
TRBD1	TRBV9	TRBJ2-1	NA	TGTGCCAGCAGTACAGGGGTAGAGCAGTTCTTC	CASSTGVEQFF
NA	TRBV11-3	TRBJ2-1	NA	TGTGCCAGCAGCACCCTTAGCGGTAGCTCCTACAATGAGCAGTTCTTC	CASSTLSGSSYNEQFF
TRBD2	TRBV7-9	TRBJ2-1	NA	TGTGCCAGCAGCTTAGTGAGCGGGAGGGCAAGTAATGAGCAGTTCTTC	CASSLVSGRASNEQFF
TRBD2	TRBV28	TRBJ2-7	NA	TGTGCCAGCAGTTTCCCCTTGACTAGCGACACCTACGAGCAGTACTTC	CASSFPLTSDTYEQYF
TRBD2	TRBV28	TRBJ2-3	NA	TGTGCCAGCAGTTCCAGAGACGTTACCGGGACTAGCGGGAGGACAGATACGCAGTATTTT	CASSSRDVTGTSGRTDTQYF
NA	TRBV4-1	TRBJ2-5	NA	TGCGCCAGCAGCCCTGGAGTTCCGGGAGAGGAGACCCAGTACTTC	CASSPGVPGEETQYF
NA	TRBV7-9	TRBJ2-3	NA	TGTGCCAGCCTCAAGTCTGGGGGGCCCCCAGATACGCAGTATTTT	CASLKSGGPPDTQYF
NA	TRBV6-1	TRBJ2-7	NA	TGTGCCAGCAGTGAGTCTTGGCAAGGGGTTCCCTACGAGCAGTACTTC	CASSESWQGVPYEQYF
TRBD1	TRBV4-1	TRBJ2-5	NA	TGCGCCAGCAGCCAGCCGAGGGACAGCGGAATGAAGACCCAGTACTTC	CASSQPRDSGMKTQYF
TRBD1	TRBV19	TRBJ1-3	NA	TGTGCCAGTAAAGGGACAGCCGACTCTGGAAACACCATATATTTT	CASKGTADSGNTIYF
TRBD1	TRBV11-2	TRBJ2-3	NA	TGTGCCAGCAGCACCGGACAGGGCGCAGATACGCAGTATTTT	CASSTGQGADTQYF
NA	TRBV18	TRBJ1-5	few	TGTGCCAGCTCAGCGATGGGGACAAGCAAGTACCAGCCCCAGCATTTT	CASSAMGTSKYQPQHF
NA	TRBV28	TRBJ2-2	NA	TGTGCCAGCAGTTTCGGCACCGGGGAGCTGTTTTTT	CASSFGTGELFF
TRBD1	TRBV28	TRBJ2-7	NA	TGTGCCAGCAGTTTATTACAGGGGGCGAGGGAGCAGTACTTC	CASSLLQGAREQYF
TRBD1	TRBV6-5	TRBJ1-1	NA	TGTGCCAGCGGGACAGTCACTGAAGCTTTCTTT	CASGTVTEAFF
NA	TRBV5-1	TRBJ2-1	NA	TGCGCCAGCAGCTTGGGGCAGGGGAGCAATGAGCAGTTCTTC	CASSLGQGSNEQFF
TRBD1	TRBV6-5	TRBJ2-1	NA	TGTGCCAGCAGTTCGACAGGGCCCTACAATGAGCAGTTCTTC	CASSSTGPYNEQFF
TRBD2	TRBV6-6	TRBJ2-3	NA	TGTGCCAGCAGTGACGGGGGGGCCGGCACAGATACGCAGTATTTT	CASSDGGAGTDTQYF
NA	TRBV14	TRBJ2-3	NA	TGTGCCAGCAGCCAGGGGCTAACTGGCACAGATACGCAGTATTTT	CASSQGLTGTDTQYF
NA	TRBV4-1	TRBJ2-1	medium-sized	TGCGCCAGCAGCTCCACATTGAACCAGTTCTTC	CASSSTLNQFF
TRBD2	TRBV9	TRBJ2-7	NA	TGTGCCAGCAGCCCACTCCCAGGACTAGCGGGAGACTACGAGCAGTACTTC	CASSPLPGLAGDYEQYF
TRBD1	TRBV7-9	TRBJ2-3	once	TGTGCCAGCAGCATGGGGGACAGGGATCCAGATACGCAGTATTTT	CASSMGDRDPDTQYF
TRBD2	TRBV28	TRBJ2-3	NA	TGTGCCAGCAGTCCTTCACTAGCGGGACTAGATACGCAGTATTTT	CASSPSLAGLDTQYF
TRBD1	TRBV4-1	TRBJ1-5	NA	TGCGCCAGCAGCCACCTTGTGGCGATGGGACAGGGTCTATTACAGCCCCAGCATTTT	CASSHLVAMGQGLLQPQHF
TRBD2	TRBV4-1	TRBJ2-7	NA	TGCGCCAGCAGCCAAGGGCGAGCGGGGGACTACGAGCAGTACTTC	CASSQGRAGDYEQYF
TRBD1	TRBV19	TRBJ1-1	NA	TGTGCCAGTCTTCAGGGAGGGACAGGGGACCTGAACACTGAAGCTTTCTTT	CASLQGGTGDLNTEAFF
NA	TRBV5-5	TRBJ2-2	NA	TGTGCCAGCAGCTTAGATCTGGGGCGTGCCGGGGAGCTGTTTTTT	CASSLDLGRAGELFF
NA	TRBV4-1	TRBJ2-5	NA	TGCGCCAGCAGCCAAGATAACAGCCCGGGGACCCAGTACTTC	CASSQDNSPGTQYF
NA	TRBV7-2	TRBJ2-1	NA	TGTGCCAGCAGCTTAGGTGGTGGCCTTTCCTACAATGAGCAGTTCTTC	CASSLGGGLSYNEQFF
NA	TRBV27	TRBJ2-7	NA	TGTGCCAGCAGTCCCCCACCCGGGACTTCCTACGAGCAGTACTTC	CASSPPPGTSYEQYF
TRBD1	TRBV10-1	TRBJ2-2	once	TGCGCCAGCAGTGCCGGGACAGCGAACACCGGGGAGCTGTTTTTT	CASSAGTANTGELFF
NA	TRBV27	TRBJ2-1	NA	TGCGCCAGCAGTCCCTATGCGCATGAGCAGTTCTTC	CASSPYAHEQFF
NA	TRBV27	TRBJ2-7	once	TGTGCCAGCAGCCCCCGGGCCGTCTACGAGCAGTACTTC	CASSPRAVYEQYF